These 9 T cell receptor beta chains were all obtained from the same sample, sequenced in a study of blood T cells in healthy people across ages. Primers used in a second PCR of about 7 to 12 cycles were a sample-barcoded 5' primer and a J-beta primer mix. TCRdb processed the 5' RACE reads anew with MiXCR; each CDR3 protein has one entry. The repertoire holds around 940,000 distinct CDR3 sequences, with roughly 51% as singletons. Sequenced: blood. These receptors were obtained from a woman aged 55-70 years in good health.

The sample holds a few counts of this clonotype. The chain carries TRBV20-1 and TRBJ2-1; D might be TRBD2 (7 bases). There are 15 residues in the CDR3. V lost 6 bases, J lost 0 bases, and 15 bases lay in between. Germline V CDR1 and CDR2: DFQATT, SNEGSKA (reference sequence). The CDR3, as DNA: TGCAGTGCCGAGGGGGGGATACGCTCCTACAATGAGCAGTTCTTC. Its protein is CSAEGGIRSYNEQFF.

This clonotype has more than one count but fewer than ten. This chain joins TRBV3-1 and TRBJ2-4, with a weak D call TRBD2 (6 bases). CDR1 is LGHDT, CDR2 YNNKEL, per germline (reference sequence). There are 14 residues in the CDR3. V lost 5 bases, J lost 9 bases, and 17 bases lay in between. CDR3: CASSNPGGVGIQYF. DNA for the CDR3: TGTGCCAGCAGCAATCCCGGGGGAGTTGGCATTCAGTACTTC.

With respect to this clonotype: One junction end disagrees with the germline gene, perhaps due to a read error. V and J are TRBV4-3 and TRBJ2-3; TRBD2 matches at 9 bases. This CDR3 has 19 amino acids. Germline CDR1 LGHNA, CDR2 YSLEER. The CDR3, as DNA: TGCGCCAGCAGTCAAGTGCGTCTTCGCGGGAGGGGACTGAGAGATACGCAGTATTTT. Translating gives CASSQVRLRGRGLRDTQYF.

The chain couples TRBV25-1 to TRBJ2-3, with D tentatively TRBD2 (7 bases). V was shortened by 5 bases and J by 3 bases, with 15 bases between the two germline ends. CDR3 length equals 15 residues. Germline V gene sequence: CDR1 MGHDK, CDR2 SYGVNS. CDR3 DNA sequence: TGTGCCAGCAGTCCGGAGGGGGGAGGGACAGATACGCAGTATTTT. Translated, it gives CASSPEGGGTDTQYF.

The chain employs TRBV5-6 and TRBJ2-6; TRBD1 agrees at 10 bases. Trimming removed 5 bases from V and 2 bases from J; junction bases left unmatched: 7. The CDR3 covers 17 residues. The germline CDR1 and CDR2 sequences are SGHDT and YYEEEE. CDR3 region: CASRFPGQGTGANVLTF. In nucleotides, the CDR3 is TGTGCCAGCAGGTTTCCGGGACAGGGGACTGGGGCCAACGTCCTGACTTTC.

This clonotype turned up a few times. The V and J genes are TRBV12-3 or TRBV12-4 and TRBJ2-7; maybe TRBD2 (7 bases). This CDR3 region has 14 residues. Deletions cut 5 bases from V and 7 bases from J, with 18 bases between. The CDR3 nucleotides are TGTGCCAGCAGTCCTGGAGGGGGGGTGGGGGAGCAGTACTTC. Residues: CASSPGGGVGEQYF.

In DNA, the CDR3 is TGTGCCAGCAGCCAAGGACCGGGACTAGCGGGAGGTGAGGCGGGCACAGATACGCAGTATTTT. Residues: CASSQGPGLAGGEAGTDTQYF. The chain employs TRBV4-2 and TRBJ2-3, with 15 nucleotides matching TRBD2. The CDR3 spans 21 residues. Germline CDR1 LGHNA, CDR2 YNFKEQ. The ends lost 1 base at V and 1 base at J; junction bases unmatched: 12.

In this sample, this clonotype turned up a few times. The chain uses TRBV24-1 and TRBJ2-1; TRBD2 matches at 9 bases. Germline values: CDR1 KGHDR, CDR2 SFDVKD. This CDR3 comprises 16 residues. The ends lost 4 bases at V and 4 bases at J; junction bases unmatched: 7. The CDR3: CATSDPGTSSYNEQFF. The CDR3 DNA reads TGTGCCACCAGTGACCCCGGGACTAGCTCGTACAATGAGCAGTTCTTC.

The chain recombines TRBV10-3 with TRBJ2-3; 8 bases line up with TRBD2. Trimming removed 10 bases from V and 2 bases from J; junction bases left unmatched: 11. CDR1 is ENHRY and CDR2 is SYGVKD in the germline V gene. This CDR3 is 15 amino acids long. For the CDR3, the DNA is TGTGCCACCGACTCGGGGACTAGACTCACAGATACGCAGTATTTT. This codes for CATDSGTRLTDTQYF.